These 25 T cell receptor beta chains originate from one sample sequenced in a study of tumor and adjacent non-tumor tissue in lung cancer. A modified ARM-PCR protocol with three rounds of nested PCR amplified TCRbeta. TCRdb fed the multiplex PCR reads into MiXCR, producing one record per CDR3 protein. The table shows about 110,000 distinct CDR3 sequences, with 62% occurring only once. RNA was extracted from bulk tissue without any cell sorting. The normal lung tissue was taken more than 3 cm from the tumor edge. Material for sequencing was distant non-tumor lung tissue. The origin of the receptors is a man aged 60-69 years with non-small cell lung cancer.

For this clonotype: The junction shows a germline mismatch at one end, possibly a read error. The V and J genes are TRBV6-1 and TRBJ1-6; D is unclear. There are 14 residues in the CDR3. CDR1 is MNHNS, CDR2 SASEGT, per germline. CDR3 residues: CVSKREDYNSPPHF. The CDR3 nucleotides read TGTGTCAGCAAAAGGGAGGACTATAATTCACCCCCCCACTTT.

V gene TRBV20-1 combines with J gene TRBJ1-2, with D unclear. Germline lookup yields CDR1 DFQATT and CDR2 SNEGSKA (reference sequence). Trimming pared 2 bases from V and 6 bases from J, leaving 19 bases between. There are 15 residues in the CDR3. CDR3 amino acids: CSARSSGAAKDGYTF. CDR3 DNA: TGCAGTGCTAGAAGTTCAGGTGCCGCAAAAGATGGCTACACCTTC.

This clonotype was detected many times. V gene TRBV30 combines with J gene TRBJ1-2; the match to TRBD1 covers 7 bases. Germline V CDR1 and CDR2: GTSNPN, SVGIG (reference sequence). The CDR3 consists of 15 residues. Trimming removed 3 bases from V and 3 bases from J; junction bases left unmatched: 10. The CDR3 DNA follows: TGTGCCTGGAGCCCACGGGACAGAATTTACTATGGCTACACCTTC. Translated: CAWSPRDRIYYGYTF. The full variable domain, rest sourced from reference TRBV30 and TRBJ1-2, is SQTIHQWPATLVQPVGSPLSLECTVEGTSNPNLYWYRQAAGRGLQLLFYSVGIGQISSEVPQNLSASRPQDRQFILSSKKLLLSDSGFYLCAWSPRDRIYYGYTFGSGTRLTVV.

This clonotype came up many times. The chain carries TRBV5-6 and TRBJ2-5, with no clear D. V lost 3 bases, J lost 2 bases, and 14 bases lay in between. The CDR3 totals 15 residues. CDR1 SGHDT and CDR2 YYEEEE come from the germline V gene. The chain's CDR3 is CASSSSVRRQETQYF. In DNA form, the CDR3 reads TGTGCCAGCAGCTCCTCGGTCCGGAGACAAGAGACCCAGTACTTC. The entire variable domain, with the rest obtained from reference TRBV5-6 and TRBJ2-5, is as follows: DAGVTQSPTHLIKTRGQQVTLRCSPKSGHDTVSWYQQALGQGPQFIFQYYEEEERQRGNFPDRFSGHQFPNYSSELNVNALLLGDSALYLCASSSSVRRQETQYFGPGTRLLVL.

This clonotype turned up a few times. A read error may explain this, as a much larger clone is one base away. The rearrangement links TRBV12-3 or TRBV12-4 to TRBJ1-2; no clear D. V lost 5 bases to trimming and J lost 4 bases, with 11 bases between them. This CDR3 comprises 13 residues. CDR3 amino acids: CASSAPLAYGYTF. DNA of the CDR3: TGTGCCAGCAGTGCCCCCTTAGCCTATGGCTACACCTTC.

The V gene is TRBV6-5, the J gene TRBJ2-1, with 10 bases fitting TRBD2. The CDR3 loop spans 16 amino acids. V was clipped by 5 bases and J by 6 bases; unmatched bases: 10. The germline V gene encodes CDR1 MNHEY and CDR2 SVGAGI. As DNA, the CDR3 is TGTGCCAGCAGTACAAGACTAGCGGGCGGGGTCAATGAGCAGTTCTTC. Translated: CASSTRLAGGVNEQFF.

About this clonotype: Because the CDR3 is missing its conserved closing phenylalanine or tryptophan, this is likely a read error. It is unclear where the CDR3 begins or ends on the DNA, so no DNA is shown, and the CDR3 is as TCRdb lists it. The genes are TRBV11-1 and TRBJ2-7. From germline, CDR1 is SGHAT and CDR2 FQDESV (reference sequence). The CDR3 spans 13 residues, counting both ends. CDR3 residues: CASAVDRLDEQHL.

As for this clonotype: At one end the junction does not follow the germline gene, possibly because of a read error. The chain is built from TRBV11-2 and TRBJ1-4; the D is unclear. CDR3 size: 15 residues. Germline V gene sequence: CDR1 SGHAT, CDR2 FQNNGV. DNA of the CDR3: TGTGCCAGCAGCCCATGGAAGGACGGGAATGGAAAACTGTTTTTT. This sequence encodes CASSPWKDGNGKLFF. Filled out from reference TRBV11-2 and TRBJ1-4, the complete variable domain reads EAGVAQSPRYKIIEKRQSVAFWCNPISGHATLYWYQQILGQGPKLLIQFQNNGVVDDSQLPKDRFSAERLKGVDSTLKIQPAKLEDSAVYLCASSPWKDGNGKLFFGSGTQLSVL.

The sample holds one count of this clonotype. At one end the junction does not follow the germline gene, possibly because of a read error. This chain connects TRBV5-4 to TRBJ2-2, with D unclear. Per the germline V gene, CDR1 is SGHNT and CDR2 is YYREEE (reference sequence). CDR3 length: 15 residues. In DNA, the CDR3 is TGTGCCGGCAGCTTGATCGAGGTAAACACCGGGGAGCTGTTTTTT. Translating it yields CAGSLIEVNTGELFF. Based on the CDR3 plus reference TRBV5-4 and TRBJ2-2, the full variable domain is ETGVTQSPTHLIKTRGQQVTLRCSSQSGHNTVSWYQQALGQGPQFIFQYYREEENGRGNFPPRFSGLQFPNYSSELNVNALELDDSALYLCAGSLIEVNTGELFFGEGSRLTVL.

The chain carries TRBV19 and TRBJ2-6, with D tentatively TRBD1 or TRBD2 (5 bases each). Germline V gives CDR1 LNHDA, CDR2 SQIVND (reference sequence). The CDR3 runs to 19 residues. With 6 bases removed from V and 13 bases from J, the gap between germline ends came to 34 bases. Here the CDR3 DNA reads TGTGCCAGTAGGCCCGGCGCGGGTAAAATTTCCTTTGGGGCCATTGTCCTGACTTTC. Translated: CASRPGAGKISFGAIVLTF.

This clonotype was seen repeatedly, ten times or more. This chain's CDR3 is CASSLRDRSYTGELFF. The CDR3 region has the DNA TGTGCCAGCAGCTTGCGGGACAGGTCTTACACCGGGGAGCTGTTTTTT. The chain employs TRBV5-4 and TRBJ2-2, with 8 positions matching TRBD1. Trimming removed 1 base from V and 3 bases from J; junction bases left unmatched: 5. Germline CDR1 is SGHNT and CDR2 is YYREEE (reference sequence). The CDR3 has 16 residues.

This clonotype turned up a few times. The chain links TRBV20-1 to TRBJ2-1; 7 nucleotides agree with TRBD1. Unmatched junction bases numbered 8, after V lost 3 bases and J lost 6 bases. Germline V gene data show CDR1 as DFQATT and CDR2 as SNEGSKA (reference sequence). CDR3 length equals 14 residues. The CDR3 DNA sequence: TGCAGTGCTAGCCCGACAGCAGGGGGCAATGAGCAGTTCTTC. This codes for CSASPTAGGNEQFF.

Points on this clonotype: A much larger clonotype is one base distant, so this may be a read error. The rearrangement joins TRBV12-3 or TRBV12-4 to TRBJ1-5, with D unclear. CDR3 length: 13 amino acids. CDR3 loop: CANSRARYQPQHF. The CDR3 bases are TGTGCCAACAGTCGGGCCCGGTACCAGCCCCAGCATTTT.

This clonotype has just a few counts. A much larger clone is a single base away; this may be a read error. The chain uses TRBV29-1 and TRBJ1-2, with a weak D call TRBD1 (5 bases). Germline CDR1 SQVTM, CDR2 ANQGSEA. The germline V and J ends were trimmed by 7 bases and 6 bases, with 15 bases remaining between them. This CDR3 has 12 residues. CDR3 sequence: CSAAWTRDGYTF. The CDR3 DNA sequence: TGCAGCGCCGCCTGGACAAGGGATGGCTACACCTTC. The full variable domain, its missing parts supplied by reference TRBV29-1 and TRBJ1-2, is SAVISQKPSRDICQRGTSLTIQCQVDSQVTMMFWYRQQPGQSLTLIATANQGSEATYESGFVIDKFPISRPNLTFSTLTVSNMSPEDSSIYLCSAAWTRDGYTFGSGTRLTVV.

The chain has TRBV6-5 and TRBJ1-2, with 10 bases that match TRBD1. Per the germline V gene, CDR1 is MNHEY and CDR2 is SVGAGI. Trimming removed 10 bases from V and 4 bases from J; junction bases left unmatched: 21. The CDR3 is 18 residues long. CDR3 bases: TGTGCCAACAGCTACGAGGCCCGACAGGGGGCTTTTTTCTATGGCTACACCTTC. This sequence encodes CANSYEARQGAFFYGYTF.

Turning to this clonotype: One junction end does not reproduce the germline sequence, and a read error may be involved. This chain links TRBV23-1 with TRBJ2-7; tentative D call: TRBD2 (6 bases). TRBV23-1 is reported as an ORF; its role is uncertain. CDR3 size: 12 residues. CDR3 protein: CASRQPRGGQYF. CDR3 coding DNA: TGCGCCAGCCGTCAACCCCGGGGAGGGCAGTACTTC.

The gene calls are TRBV10-3 and TRBJ1-5, with 7 bases that match TRBD1. The CDR3 runs to 15 residues. Germline V CDR1 and CDR2: ENHRY, SYGVKD. V lost 10 bases and J lost 6; bases outside the gene matches: 15. The CDR3 region has the DNA TGTGCCACCCGGGACAGCGGGAACGGGGGTCAGCCCCAGCATTTT. It specifies CATRDSGNGGQPQHF.

The chain recombines TRBV19 with TRBJ1-5; 7 nucleotides agree with TRBD1. Trimming at V came to 7 bases and at J to 1 base, leaving 4 bases not matched to a gene. The CDR3 sequence is 14 residues long. CDR1 LNHDA and CDR2 SQIVND come from the germline V gene (reference sequence). The CDR3 nucleotides are TGTGCCAGTAACCCGGACAGGAGCAATCAGCCCCAGCATTTT. Residues: CASNPDRSNQPQHF.

With regard to this clonotype: Germline is not matched at one junction end, which may reflect a read error. The V gene is TRBV5-6, the J gene TRBJ2-1, with 13 bases matching TRBD2. CDR1 SGHDT and CDR2 YYEEEE come from the germline V gene. The CDR3 is made up of 16 amino acids. This chain's CDR3 is CARSLDGRTSGSGRFF. The CDR3 DNA follows: TGTGCCAGAAGCTTGGACGGACGGACTAGCGGGAGCGGACGGTTTTTC.

This clonotype was seen a few times. This may come from a read error, since a much larger clone is one base off. The V call is TRBV6-2 or TRBV6-3, the J call TRBJ2-1; the match to TRBD2 covers 7 bases. The germline V gene has CDR1 MNHEY and CDR2 SVGEGT. The CDR3 runs to 16 residues. The CDR3 sequence is CASSYRGLETYNGQFF. The DNA for the CDR3 is TGTGCCAGCAGTTACCGAGGACTAGAGACCTACAATGGGCAGTTCTTC.

As to this clonotype: One end of the junction does not line up with germline, which may come from a read error. The J gene is TRBJ2-3, the V gene TRBV4-1, with D uncertain. Germline CDR1 MGHRA, CDR2 YSYEKL. CDR3 length: 15 amino acids. The CDR3 region is CASSRPEIPPDTHYF. DNA of the CDR3: TGCGCCAGCAGCCGACCGGAGATTCCTCCAGATACGCACTATTTT.

The chain links TRBV11-2 to TRBJ2-3; D not resolved. Germline CDR1 reads SGHAT; CDR2 reads FQNNGV. The germline V and J ends were trimmed by 11 bases and 12 bases, with 27 bases remaining between them. The CDR3 runs 14 residues. CDR3 sequence: CAVSHRTSTATQYF. DNA for the CDR3: TGTGCCGTCAGCCACCGGACCTCTACGGCTACTCAGTATTTT.

This clonotype was counted between two and nine times. One base away lies a much larger clone, so this may be a sequencing read error. V gene TRBV29-1 combines with J gene TRBJ1-2; TRBD1 agrees at 8 bases. The germline V gene has CDR1 SQVTM and CDR2 ANQGSEA. This CDR3 is 12 amino acids long. CDR3 sequence (DNA): TGCAGCATTGAAGCGACAGGGGAAGACTACACCTTC. Translation: CSIEATGEDYTF.

This clonotype was found many times. The V and J genes are TRBV6-1 and TRBJ1-4, with 10 bases lining up with TRBD1. Losses at the gene ends were 5 bases for V and 7 bases for J; bases not matched to a gene: 13. This CDR3 has 17 amino acids. Germline CDR1 reads MNHNS; CDR2 reads SASEGT. As DNA, the CDR3 is TGTGCCAGCAGTAGCCGGGACAGGGGACGCAGGGCTGAAAAACTGTTTTTT. This gives the protein CASSSRDRGRRAEKLFF.

About this clonotype itself: At one of its ends the junction is not consistent with the germline gene, which may arise from a read error. The CDR3 nucleotides read TGCGCCGGCAGCCAAGATGTTGCGGGGGGACACCAAGAGACCCAGTACTTC. Protein sequence: CAGSQDVAGGHQETQYF. The chain employs TRBV4-1 and TRBJ2-5; 8 bases map to TRBD2. Germline V gene lookup returns CDR1 MGHRA and CDR2 YSYEKL. This CDR3 is 17 amino acids long.